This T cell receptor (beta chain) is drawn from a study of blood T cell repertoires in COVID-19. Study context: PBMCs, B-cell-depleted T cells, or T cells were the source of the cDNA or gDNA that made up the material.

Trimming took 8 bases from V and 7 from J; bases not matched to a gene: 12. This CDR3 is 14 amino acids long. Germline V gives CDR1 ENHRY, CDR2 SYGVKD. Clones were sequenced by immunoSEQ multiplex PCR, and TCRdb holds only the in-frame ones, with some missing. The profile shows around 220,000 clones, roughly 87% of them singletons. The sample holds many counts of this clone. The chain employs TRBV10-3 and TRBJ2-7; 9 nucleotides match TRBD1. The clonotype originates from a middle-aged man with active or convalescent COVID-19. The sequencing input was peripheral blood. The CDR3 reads CAIATDRGAEEQYF. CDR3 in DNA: TGTGCCATCGCCACGGACAGGGGAGCGGAGGAGCAGTACTTC.